This T cell receptor (beta chain) is from a study of blood T cells in healthy people across ages. Findings and limits, study-wide: Bulk PBMC profiling left naive and antigen-experienced comparisons inconclusive. The donors' CMV status was not determined, possibly confounding changes in expanded clonotypes.

A word on this clonotype: Its antigen remains unknown.

Next came a second PCR, run for about 7 to 12 cycles, which used a sample-barcoded 5' primer along with a J-beta primer mix. MiXCR was run by TCRdb on the 5' RACE reads, yielding one entry per CDR3 protein. The sample has some 880,000 distinct CDR3 sequences, roughly 34% seen once. This sequence originates from a man aged 18 to 29 in good health. The sample consisted of blood.

The CDR3 spells CSAGRGDYQPQHF. Here the CDR3 DNA reads TGCAGTGCTGGACGAGGGGACTATCAGCCCCAGCATTTT. The V gene is TRBV20-1, the J gene TRBJ1-5; tentatively, D is TRBD1 (5 bases). V was pared by 5 bases and J by 5 bases, with 13 bases between. Germline CDR1 DFQATT, CDR2 SNEGSKA (reference sequence). The CDR3 has 13 residues.